The clone carrying this T cell receptor beta chain was detected many times. The data were obtained in a study of identical twins. J lost 5 bases, V lost 2 bases, and 9 bases had no gene match. This CDR3 contains 16 residues. Germline V gene data show CDR1 as MNHEY and CDR2 as SVGAGI. TCRdb re-called the 5' RACE reads with MiXCR, one entry per CDR3 protein. Of a few hundred thousand distinct CDR3 sequences listed, around 9.6% are singletons. These sequences were also reported in another study, on yellow fever vaccine responses in identical twins.

The sample consisted of PBMCs. This receptor was taken from a woman under 30 in good health. The rearrangement uses TRBV6-5 and TRBJ2-5; 9 nucleotides align to TRBD2. The CDR3 DNA follows: TGTGCCAGCAGTTACAGTAGCGGGAGTGCGGGGGAGACCCAGTACTTC. Its protein product is CASSYSSGSAGETQYF.